These 28 T cell receptor beta chains were sequenced from one sample in a study of CXCR3-negative and CXCR3-positive naive CD8 T cells. The TRB cDNA libraries were prepared by 5' RACE with UMI labels. TCRdb reprocessed the 5' RACE reads; each CDR3 protein has one entry and no DNA is given. The sample's table shows approximately 88,000 distinct CDR3 sequences. What was sequenced was naive CXCR3- CD8+ T cells from blood. Subset noted: CD45RO-CCR7+CD27+CD95- naive CD8+ T cells lacking CXCR3 (TNR3-). Receptors originate from a human donor in good health. Some clones in this sample may be carry-over from other donors' samples.

The chain joins TRBV29-1 to TRBJ2-5; TCRdb reports TRBD1, a call that lacks DNA to check it against. CDR3 length equals 14 residues. From germline, CDR1 is SQVTM and CDR2 ANQGSEA. The CDR3 sequence is CSVVTRDSGETQYF.

The chain employs TRBV7-2 and TRBJ1-2. Germline V gene sequence: CDR1 SGHTA, CDR2 FQGNSA. The CDR3 totals 17 residues. The CDR3 spells CASSLEYRSERNYGHTF.

The rearrangement links TRBV2 to TRBJ2-7; TCRdb's D gene call, TRBD2, goes unchecked for lack of DNA. CDR3 length equals 13 residues. Germline-derived CDR1 and CDR2 are SNHLY and FYNNEI. CDR3 sequence reads: CASKGPSSYEQYF.

The CDR3 protein is CASGERDGELFF. The genes are TRBV4-3 and TRBJ2-2; TCRdb returns TRBD1, unconfirmable since there is no DNA. The CDR3 runs to 12 residues. Per germline, CDR1 LGHNA and CDR2 YSLEER.

CDR3 loop: CASSRAPQYQETQYF. The chain links TRBV11-2 to TRBJ2-5; lacking DNA, the TRBD1 call made by TCRdb goes unchecked. CDR1 is SGHAT and CDR2 is FQNNGV in the germline V gene. The CDR3 consists of 15 residues.

The gene calls are TRBV9 and TRBJ2-7. CDR1 and CDR2 (germline): SGDLS, YYNGEE. This CDR3 comprises 15 residues. The CDR3 protein is CASSVTPASSYEQYF.

The chain carries TRBV7-3 and TRBJ1-1; no DNA is available, so the TRBD1 call from TCRdb remains unchecked. The CDR3 totals 14 residues. The germline V gene has CDR1 SGHTA and CDR2 FQGTGA. Here the CDR3 reads CASSLNPGTGEAFF.

The rearrangement uses TRBV12-3 or TRBV12-4 and TRBJ2-1. This CDR3 spans 13 amino acids. CDR3 amino acids: CASNLRSYNEQFF.

The chain employs TRBV7-3 and TRBJ2-1. This CDR3 contains 13 residues. CDR1 SGHTA and CDR2 FQGTGA come from the germline V gene. The CDR3 loop reads CASRGGSYNEQFF.

This chain connects TRBV29-1 to TRBJ2-7; the TCRdb D gene call, TRBD1, has no DNA to confirm it. The CDR3 has 14 residues. Germline-derived CDR1 and CDR2 are SQVTM and ANQGSEA. This CDR3 is CSVEEPGPDYEQYF.

The chain joins TRBV7-8 to TRBJ1-4; there is no DNA to check the TCRdb D call of TRBD1. This CDR3 is built from 14 residues. Germline V gene sequence: CDR1 SGHVS, CDR2 FQNEAQ. CDR3: CASTPDRGGGKLFF.

This chain joins TRBV6-5 and TRBJ2-7. Germline V CDR1 and CDR2: MNHEY, SVGAGI. This CDR3 spans 15 amino acids. The CDR3 loop reads CASSYKPGFSYEQYF.

The V call is TRBV5-1, the J call TRBJ2-1; no DNA is available, so the TRBD1 call from TCRdb remains unchecked. The CDR3 is 13 amino acids. Per germline, CDR1 SGHRS and CDR2 YFSETQ. This CDR3 reads CASRLSAGNEQFF.

The J gene is TRBJ1-6, the V gene TRBV7-2; there is no DNA to check the TCRdb D call of TRBD1. The CDR3 is 13 amino acids. CDR1 is SGHTA and CDR2 is FQGNSA in the germline V gene. CDR3 residues: CASSPGSNSPLHF.

The chain carries TRBV13 and TRBJ1-1; TCRdb calls TRBD1, which cannot be checked without DNA. This CDR3 has 13 residues. Per the germline V gene, CDR1 is PRHDT and CDR2 is FYEKMQ (reference sequence). The CDR3 here is CATTQGRDTEAFF.

The chain joins TRBV7-2 to TRBJ2-3; TCRdb returns TRBD2, unconfirmable since there is no DNA. CDR3 length: 17 residues. Germline CDR1 reads SGHTA; CDR2 reads FQGNSA. CDR3 loop: CASSLTSGGYSTDTQYF.

The J gene is TRBJ2-2, the V gene TRBV4-3; TCRdb picks TRBD2, but there is no DNA to check that call. This CDR3 is 19 amino acids long. Per germline, CDR1 LGHNA and CDR2 YSLEER. The CDR3 reads CASSQAKASGGSLTGELFF.

The V and J genes are TRBV7-8 and TRBJ2-7. CDR3 length equals 15 residues. Germline V gene data show CDR1 as SGHVS and CDR2 as FQNEAQ. The CDR3 is CASSLMGYGSYEQYF.

This chain links TRBV21-1 with TRBJ2-3; TCRdb returns TRBD1, unconfirmable since there is no DNA. TRBV21-1 is flagged as a pseudogene. The CDR3 runs to 17 residues. The CDR3 sequence is CASSKPYRGEPTDTQYF.

The CDR3 sequence is CASSLGQGSTEAFF. This chain joins TRBV6-2 or TRBV6-3 and TRBJ1-1; TCRdb names TRBD1, which stays unverified in the absence of DNA. The CDR3 contains 14 residues. CDR1 is MNHEY and CDR2 is SVGEGT in the germline V gene.

The V and J genes are TRBV4-2 and TRBJ1-1; the TCRdb call, TRBD1, lacks DNA for checking. This CDR3 has 13 amino acids. Per germline, CDR1 LGHNA and CDR2 YNFKEQ. This chain's CDR3 is CASSQDPQGEAFF.

The rearrangement joins TRBV28 to TRBJ2-1; TCRdb's D call, TRBD2, is unchecked because there is no DNA. The CDR3 runs 16 residues. Germline values: CDR1 MDHEN, CDR2 SYDVKM. The CDR3 sequence is CASSILAGGPSNEQFF.

CDR3 protein: CASSQDFGGRAKNIQYF. The V call is TRBV4-1, the J call TRBJ2-4; TCRdb lists TRBD1, though no DNA is available to test this call. This CDR3 has 17 amino acids. Germline loops: CDR1 MGHRA, CDR2 YSYEKL.

The chain links TRBV29-1 to TRBJ2-7. This CDR3 has 12 residues. In germline, CDR1 is SQVTM, CDR2 ANQGSEA. The CDR3 sequence is CSVEEKRNEQYF.

The J gene is TRBJ2-1, the V gene TRBV6-5; TCRdb reports TRBD1, a call that lacks DNA to check it against. The germline gives CDR1 MNHEY, CDR2 SVGAGI. The CDR3 totals 16 residues. The chain's CDR3 is CASSFSTGEANNEQFF.

The V and J genes are TRBV29-1 and TRBJ2-5. Germline V gene sequence: CDR1 SQVTM, CDR2 ANQGSEA. The CDR3 spans 12 residues. CDR3 region: CSVEVFQETQYF. Looking up the rest from reference TRBV29-1 and TRBJ2-5 gives the full variable domain: SAVISQKPSRDICQRGTSLTIQCQVDSQVTMMFWYRQQPGQSLTLIATANQGSEATYESGFVIDKFPISRPNLTFSTLTVSNMSPEDSSIYLCSVEVFQETQYFGPGTRLLVL.

The chain links TRBV28 to TRBJ2-5; TCRdb gives TRBD1 as the D gene, but with no DNA this cannot be confirmed. This CDR3 spans 16 amino acids. The germline V gene encodes CDR1 MDHEN and CDR2 SYDVKM. Here the CDR3 reads CATSSADRGRRETQYF.

V is TRBV28 and J is TRBJ2-7; TCRdb gives TRBD1 as the D gene, but with no DNA this cannot be confirmed. In germline, CDR1 is MDHEN, CDR2 SYDVKM. This CDR3 comprises 14 residues. The chain's CDR3 is CASSADRAHYEQYF.